The sequence of this T cell receptor beta chain was determined in a study of shared clonotypes between healthy human individuals. Study summary: Each donor had three CD4 naive, three CD4 memory, two CD8 naive and one CD8 memory plate. Study-wide points: Rarefaction revealed incomplete sorted-subset sequencing despite large depth. Researchers sampled blood only, noting tissue repertoires likely differ.

As for this clone: Its antigen is undetermined.

TCRdb's copy holds only in-frame clones and misses some; the assay was immunoSEQ multiplex PCR. The sample records under 1,100,000 clones, 65% to 75% being singletons. J was trimmed by 2 bases and V by 9 bases; bases with no gene match: 3. Germline V CDR1 and CDR2: SNHLY, FYNNEI. This CDR3 has 14 residues. The sequenced material came from memory CD4+ T cells sorted from blood. Subset reported: CD45RA-negative fraction. The sequence was obtained from a young man in good health. The chain combines TRBV2 with TRBJ2-3; 12 bases align to TRBD2. The CDR3 reads CASRTSGTTDTQYF. DNA for the CDR3: TGTGCCAGTAGGACTAGCGGGACCACAGATACGCAGTATTTT. The full variable domain, completed using reference TRBV2 and TRBJ2-3, is EPEVTQTPSHQVTQMGQEVILRCVPISNHLYFYWYRQILGQKVEFLVSFYNNEISEKSEIFDDQFSVERPDGSNFTLKIRSTKLEDSAMYFCASRTSGTTDTQYFGPGTRLTVL.